Listed here are 15 T cell receptor beta chains from one sample, sequenced in a study of T and B cells in COVID-19 patients (dated by TCRdb to about 2020). Genomic DNA extracted from blood, in amounts of about 240-550 ng, served as the starting material for amplifying TRB repertoires. For sequencing, an Illumina MiSeq was employed. Multiplex PCR with BIOMED2 TRB-A/B primer pools was used to amplify the TRB rearrangements. TCRdb cleaned the public reads at Q25 with fastp, built clones with MiXCR and kept in-frame beta chains. Each CDR3 protein appears once, grouped with its most common genes and DNA. This sample gives approximately 8,500 distinct CDR3 sequences in total; over 25% of them show up just once. Of the sample, around 5.5% is held by the ten largest clones. The sample comprised blood. These receptors came from a human donor who had recovered from COVID-19.

This sequence joins TRBV7-2 and TRBJ2-1; 7 nucleotides agree with TRBD1. The V gene end was trimmed by 2 bases and the J gene end by 8 bases; junction bases not matched to a gene: 0. Germline V gene sequence: CDR1 SGHTA, CDR2 FQGNSA. The CDR3 is 12 residues long. CDR3 sequence (DNA): TGTGCCAGCAGCTTACAGGGGGATGAGCAGTTCTTC. Translation: CASSLQGDEQFF.

This clonotype was detected many times. The rearrangement links TRBV6-4 to TRBJ2-1; D is perhaps TRBD2 (6 bases). The CDR3 covers 15 residues. V shed 2 bases and J shed 1 base, with 9 bases lying between them. The germline V gene has CDR1 MRHNA and CDR2 SNTAGT. CDR3 coding DNA: TGTGCCAGCAGTGACGAGGCGGGGTCCTACAATGAGCAGTTCTTC. Its translation: CASSDEAGSYNEQFF.

This clonotype was found a few times. The chain links TRBV6-5 to TRBJ1-1, with 7 bases lining up with TRBD1. The CDR3 covers 16 residues. The germline CDR1 and CDR2 sequences are MNHEY and SVGAGI. The trim removed 1 base at V and 3 bases at J, leaving 8 bases unmatched. This chain's CDR3 is CASSYLGQERDTEAFF. CDR3 sequence (DNA): TGTGCCAGCAGTTACTTAGGACAGGAGAGGGACACTGAAGCTTTCTTT.

This clonotype is categorized as medium-sized. The chain links TRBV6-5 to TRBJ1-6; D remains ambiguous. V dropped 2 bases and J dropped 8 bases, with 4 bases sitting between them. The CDR3 totals 12 residues. The germline V gene encodes CDR1 MNHEY and CDR2 SVGAGI. The chain's CDR3 is CASSYMDSPLHF. The CDR3 nucleotides are TGTGCCAGCAGTTACATGGATTCACCCCTCCACTTT.

V and J are TRBV27 and TRBJ1-2; D not resolved. Trimming left V 5 bases short and J 4 bases short, with 14 bases between. The CDR3 contains 14 residues. Germline V gene data show CDR1 as MNHEY and CDR2 as SMNVEV (reference sequence). The CDR3 loop reads CASSTRASAYGYTF. In DNA form, the CDR3 reads TGTGCCAGCAGTACCCGGGCCTCCGCCTATGGCTACACCTTC.

The chain employs TRBV29-1 and TRBJ1-4; 8 bases match TRBD1. Germline trimming cut 6 bases from V and 8 bases from J; bases unmatched to any gene: 8. CDR3 length: 13 amino acids. Germline lookup yields CDR1 SQVTM and CDR2 ANQGSEA. The CDR3 loop reads CSVAGTGGEKLFF. In DNA, the CDR3 is TGCAGCGTGGCCGGGACAGGTGGAGAAAAACTGTTTTTT.

This chain links TRBV7-9 with TRBJ2-2; TRBD2 agrees at 7 bases. Germline V gene lookup returns CDR1 SEHNR and CDR2 FQNEAQ (reference sequence). CDR3 length: 15 amino acids. V lost 7 bases, J lost 5 bases, and 10 bases stayed unmatched. The CDR3 is CASTQRASGTGELFF. The CDR3 DNA reads TGTGCCAGCACCCAAAGGGCTAGCGGAACCGGGGAGCTGTTTTTT.

The chain links TRBV11-2 to TRBJ1-2; 10 bases fit TRBD1. The CDR3 totals 15 residues. The germline V gene encodes CDR1 SGHAT and CDR2 FQNNGV. Trimming took 5 bases from V and 7 from J; bases not matched to a gene: 10. CDR3 sequence (DNA): TGTGCCAGCAGCCCCAGTCCGGGACAGGGGTTTGGCTACACCTTC. Amino acids: CASSPSPGQGFGYTF.

The rearrangement joins TRBV5-1 to TRBJ2-7; 7 nucleotides line up with TRBD2. V dropped 5 bases and J dropped 0; count of bases not matched to a gene: 5. The CDR3 is made up of 14 amino acids. Germline CDR1 and CDR2: SGHRS and YFSETQ. The CDR3 DNA reads as TGCGCCAGCAGTATCGGGGGGAGCTCCTACGAGCAGTACGTC. Protein product: CASSIGGSSYEQYV.

Turning to this clonotype: The conserved phenylalanine or tryptophan normally closing the CDR3 is absent here, so this likely arose from a read error. It is unclear where the CDR3 begins or ends on the DNA, so no DNA is shown, and the CDR3 is as TCRdb lists it. The chain links TRBV6-6 to TRBJ2-6; the table's D call, TRBD2, has no DNA check behind it. Germline CDR1 and CDR2: MNHNY and SVGAGI (reference sequence). The CDR3 totals 8 residues, both ends included. The CDR3 protein is CASSLTSG.

The chain links TRBV6-2 or TRBV6-3 to TRBJ1-5; tentatively, D is TRBD1 (6 bases). V was shortened by 2 bases and J by 3 bases, with 11 bases between the two germline ends. Germline assignment: CDR1 MNHEY and CDR2 SVGEGT. The CDR3 spans 15 residues. CDR3 protein: CASSYPPGANQPQHF. The CDR3 region has the DNA TGTGCCAGCAGTTACCCTCCGGGGGCCAATCAGCCCCAGCATTTT.

J is TRBJ2-4 and V is TRBV6-2 or TRBV6-3; TRBD1 agrees at 8 bases. The CDR3 runs to 16 residues. V shed 0 bases, J shed 6 bases, and the junction held 7 bases outside the gene matches. Germline V CDR1 and CDR2: MNHEY, SVGEGT. This CDR3 reads CASSYSETGAANIQYF. The CDR3, as DNA: TGTGCCAGCAGTTACTCGGAGACAGGGGCGGCAAACATTCAGTACTTC.

The chain uses TRBV6-5 and TRBJ2-3; 9 bases match TRBD1. This CDR3 is 17 amino acids long. Germline V lookup: CDR1 MNHEY, CDR2 SVGAGI. After removal of 0 bases from V and 2 bases from J, the junction contained 6 bases not matched to a gene. The CDR3 is CASSYSKGTGTTDTQYF. The DNA of the CDR3 is TGTGCCAGCAGTTACTCGAAGGGGACAGGGACCACAGATACGCAGTATTTT.

This clonotype was recorded many times. The CDR3, as DNA: TGTGCCAGTACTGGACCCGGCTACCAAGAGACCCAGTACTTC. As protein: CASTGPGYQETQYF. The chain couples TRBV6-2 or TRBV6-3 to TRBJ2-5; D is ambiguous. Trimming pared 9 bases from V and 0 bases from J, leaving 14 bases between. Germline CDR1 is MNHEY and CDR2 is SVGEGT. This CDR3 contains 14 residues.

The chain has TRBV7-9 and TRBJ2-1, with D maybe TRBD1 (6 bases). V lost 1 base and J 5 bases, leaving 18 bases between the germline ends. CDR3 length: 17 residues. Germline assignment: CDR1 SEHNR and CDR2 FQNEAQ (reference sequence). The CDR3, as DNA: TGTGCCAGCAGCTTAGTGTTTAGGGGGAATGTAGACAATGAGCAGTTCTTC. It encodes CASSLVFRGNVDNEQFF. The full variable domain, with the rest looked up from reference TRBV7-9 and TRBJ2-1, is DTGVSQNPRHKITKRGQNVTFRCDPISEHNRLYWYRQTLGQGPEFLTYFQNEAQLEKSRLLSDRFSAERPKGSFSTLEIQRTEQGDSAMYLCASSLVFRGNVDNEQFFGPGTRLTVL.